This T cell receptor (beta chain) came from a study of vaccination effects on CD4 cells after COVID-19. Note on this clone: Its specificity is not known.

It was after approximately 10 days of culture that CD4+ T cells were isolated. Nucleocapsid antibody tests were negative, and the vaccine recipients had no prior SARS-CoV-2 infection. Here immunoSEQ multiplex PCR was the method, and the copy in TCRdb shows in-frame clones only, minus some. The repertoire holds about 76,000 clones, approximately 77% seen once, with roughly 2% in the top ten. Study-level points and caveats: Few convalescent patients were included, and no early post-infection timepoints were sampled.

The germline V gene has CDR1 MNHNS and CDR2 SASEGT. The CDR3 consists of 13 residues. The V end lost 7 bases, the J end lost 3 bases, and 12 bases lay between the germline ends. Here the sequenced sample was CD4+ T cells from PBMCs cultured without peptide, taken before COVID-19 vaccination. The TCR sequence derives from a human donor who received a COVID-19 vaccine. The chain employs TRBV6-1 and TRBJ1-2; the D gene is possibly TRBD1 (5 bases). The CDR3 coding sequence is TGTGCCAGCACTTTGGGACTGGACTATGGCTACACCTTC. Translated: CASTLGLDYGYTF.